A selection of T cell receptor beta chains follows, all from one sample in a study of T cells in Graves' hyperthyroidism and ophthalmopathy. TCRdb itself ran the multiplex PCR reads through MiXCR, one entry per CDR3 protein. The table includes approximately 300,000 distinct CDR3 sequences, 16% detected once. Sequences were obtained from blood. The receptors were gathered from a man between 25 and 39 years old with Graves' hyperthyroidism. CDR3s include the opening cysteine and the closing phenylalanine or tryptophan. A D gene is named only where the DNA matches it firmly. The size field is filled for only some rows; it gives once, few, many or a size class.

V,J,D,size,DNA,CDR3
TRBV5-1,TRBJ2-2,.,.,TGCGCCAGCAGCTTGGAGGGGGGGAGGCTCACCACCGGGGAGCTGTTTTTT,CASSLEGGRLTTGELFF
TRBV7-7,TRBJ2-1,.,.,TGTGCTAGCAGCTTAATCTTTGGTGGGAGTTACAATGAGCAGTTCTTC,CASSLIFGGSYNEQFF
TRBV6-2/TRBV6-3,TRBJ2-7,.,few,TGTGCCAGCAGGGATCTGTACGAGCAGTACTTC,CASRDLYEQYF
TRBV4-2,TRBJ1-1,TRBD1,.,TGTGCCAGCAGCCTAGGGACAGAAGAAGCTTTCTTT,CASSLGTEEAFF
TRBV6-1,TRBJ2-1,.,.,TGTGCCAGCAGGGATACTAGCTACGGGGATGAGCAGTTCTTC,CASRDTSYGDEQFF
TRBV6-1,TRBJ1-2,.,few,TGTGCCAGCAGGGGAACAGGGAACTATGGCTACACCTTC,CASRGTGNYGYTF
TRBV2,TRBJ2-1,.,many,TGTGCCAGCTCCCCCCTTTGGGGGTCCTCCTACAATGAGCAGTTCTTC,CASSPLWGSSYNEQFF
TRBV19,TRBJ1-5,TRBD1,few,TGTGCCAGTAGTATGGTTCTAACAGGGGGAAATCAGCCCCAGCATTTT,CASSMVLTGGNQPQHF
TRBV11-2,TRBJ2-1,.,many,TGTGCCAGCAGCTTACTGGGCCACGGCAATGAGCAGTTCTTC,CASSLLGHGNEQFF
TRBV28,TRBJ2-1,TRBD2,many,TGTGCCAGCAGCCTACTAGCGGGGTACAATGAGCAGTTCTTC,CASSLLAGYNEQFF
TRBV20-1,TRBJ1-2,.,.,TGCAGTGCAACACATGCGGGGGGGGGTGGCTACACCTTC,CSATHAGGGGYTF
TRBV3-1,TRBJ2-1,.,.,TGTGCCAGCAGCCGGGACCCGGGACCGCACAATGAGCAGTTCTTC,CASSRDPGPHNEQFF
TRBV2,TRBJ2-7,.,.,TGTGCCAGCAACCTACAGGGCACCTCCTACGAGCAGTACTTC,CASNLQGTSYEQYF
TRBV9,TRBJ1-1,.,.,TGTGCCAGCAGCGTAGCTGGGATGAACACTGAAGCTTTCTTT,CASSVAGMNTEAFF
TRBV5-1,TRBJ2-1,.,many,TGCGCCAGCAGCTTGGGTAGAGCCGATGAGCAGTTCTTC,CASSLGRADEQFF
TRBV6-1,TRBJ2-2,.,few,TGTGCCAGCAGTGCCGGGACTCACCCTACCGGGGAGCTGTTTTTT,CASSAGTHPTGELFF
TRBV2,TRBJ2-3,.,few,TGTGCCAGCAGTTCGACCCGGAACACAGATACGCAGTATTTT,CASSSTRNTDTQYF
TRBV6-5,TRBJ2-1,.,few,TGTGCCAGCAGTTACACTGACGGGATCAATGAGCAGTTCTTC,CASSYTDGINEQFF
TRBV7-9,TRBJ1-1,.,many,TGTGCCAGTTGTAGGGGCAGGCAAAACACTGAAGCTTTCTTT,CASCRGRQNTEAFF
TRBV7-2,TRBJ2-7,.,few,TGTGCCAGCAGCTTCGGGGGACTCGGCGAGCAGTACTTC,CASSFGGLGEQYF
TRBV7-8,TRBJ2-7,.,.,TGTGCCAGCAGCTCCCGGGCGACAGCTACCTACGAGCAGTACTTC,CASSSRATATYEQYF
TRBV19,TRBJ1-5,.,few,TGTGCCAGTAGTATCTCCGTGGGGCCCCAGCATTTT,CASSISVGPQHF
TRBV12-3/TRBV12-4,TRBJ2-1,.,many,TGTGCCAGCACCGAGTGGGAAGACAAGGATGAGCAGTTCTTC,CASTEWEDKDEQFF
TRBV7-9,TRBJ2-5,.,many,TGTGCCAGCAGGGCGTTAGCTGAGACCCAGTACTTC,CASRALAETQYF
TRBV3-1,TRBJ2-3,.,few,TGTGCCAGCGCCGGAGACAGTTCGGATACGCAGTATTTT,CASAGDSSDTQYF
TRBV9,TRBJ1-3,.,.,TGTGCCAGCAGTTCAGAGGGGCATCTAGGAAACACCATATATTTT,CASSSEGHLGNTIYF
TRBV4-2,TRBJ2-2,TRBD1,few,TGTGCCAGCAGCCAAGGCGGGGACAGGGTCACCGGGGAGCTGTTTTTT,CASSQGGDRVTGELFF
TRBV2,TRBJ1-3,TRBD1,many,TGTGCCAGCAGCGACCAGGGGGTTTCTGGAAACACCATATATTTT,CASSDQGVSGNTIYF
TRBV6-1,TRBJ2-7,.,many,TGTGCCAGCTCCCCGGACAATCCCTACGAGCAGTACTTC,CASSPDNPYEQYF
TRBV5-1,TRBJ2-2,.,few,TGCGCCAGCAGCTTGAGGACACGGCAATTCGCCGGGGAGCTGTTTTTT,CASSLRTRQFAGELFF
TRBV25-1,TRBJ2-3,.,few,TGTGCCAGCAGTGAAGCGGCAGGGAGGAGACTACCGGGAGATACGCAGTATTTT,CASSEAAGRRLPGDTQYF
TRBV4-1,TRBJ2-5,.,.,TGCGCCAGCAGCCTCATAATTAGGGAGACCCAGTACTTC,CASSLIIRETQYF
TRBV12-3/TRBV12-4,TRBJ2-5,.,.,TGTGCCAGCAGTTTAGGGCAAGAAGAGACCCAGTACTTC,CASSLGQEETQYF
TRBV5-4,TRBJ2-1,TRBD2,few,TGTGCCAGCAGCTCGGCGGGAGACGGTAACAATGAGCAGTTCTTC,CASSSAGDGNNEQFF
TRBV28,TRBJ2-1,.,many,TGTGCCAGCAGTACAGGGAGGGGTGAGCAGTTCTTC,CASSTGRGEQFF
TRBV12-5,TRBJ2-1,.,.,TGTGCTAGTGGCCCTCAGCTCGGACTCCTGCCAGAGGGCGAGCAGTTCTTC,CASGPQLGLLPEGEQFF
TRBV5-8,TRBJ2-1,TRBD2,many,TGTGCCAGCAGCTCGGCTAGCGGGACCTTAGATGAGCAGTTCTTC,CASSSASGTLDEQFF
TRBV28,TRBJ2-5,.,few,TGTGCCAGCAGTTTAATGTACAGGGAAGGTCGAGAGACCCAGTACTTC,CASSLMYREGRETQYF
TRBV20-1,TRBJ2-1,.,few,TGCAGTGTTCCCCTCCTGAACTACAATGAGCAGTTCTTC,CSVPLLNYNEQFF
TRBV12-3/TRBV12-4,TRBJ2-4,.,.,TGTGCCAGCAGCTCCCTCGGGGCACAACTTCCAGAAGCCAAAAACATTCAGTACTTC,CASSSLGAQLPEAKNIQYF
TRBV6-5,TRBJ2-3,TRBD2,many,TGTGCCAGCAGTTACGGCGGGAGTGGGGTAGATACGCAGTATTTT,CASSYGGSGVDTQYF
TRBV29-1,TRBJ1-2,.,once,TGCAGGGCGGACCAGGGGATGGGGGGCTACACCTTC,CRADQGMGGYTF
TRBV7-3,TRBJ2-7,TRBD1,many,TGTGCCAGCAGCCGGGACAGATCCTACGAGCAGTACTTC,CASSRDRSYEQYF
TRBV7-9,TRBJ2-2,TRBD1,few,TGTGCCAGCAGCTCCATGGGACAGGGGGACACCGGGGAGCTGTTTTTT,CASSSMGQGDTGELFF
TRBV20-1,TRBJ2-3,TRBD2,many,TGCAGTGCTGGGGGCGGGAGGAGGCTTCGTACGCAGTATTTT,CSAGGGRRLRTQYF
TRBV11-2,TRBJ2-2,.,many,TGTGCCAGCAGCTTATATTCGTACACCGGGGAGCTGTTTTTT,CASSLYSYTGELFF
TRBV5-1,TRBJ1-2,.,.,TGCGCCAGTGAGGGGGACTATGGCTACACCTTC,CASEGDYGYTF
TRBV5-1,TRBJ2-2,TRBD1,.,TGCGCCAGCAGCTTCGACAGGGGAAACACCGGGGAGCTGTTTTTT,CASSFDRGNTGELFF
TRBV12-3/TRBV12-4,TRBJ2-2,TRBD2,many,TGTGCCAGCAGTGGGACTAGCGGGGCGAACACCGGGGAGCTGTTTTTT,CASSGTSGANTGELFF
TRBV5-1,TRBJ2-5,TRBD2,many,TGCGCCAGCAGCTTGGCAGAAGCGGGAGTGCTGGAGACCCAGTACTTC,CASSLAEAGVLETQYF
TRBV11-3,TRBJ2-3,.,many,TGTGCCAGCAGCTTAGGCGACAGGCGCCAACCCACAGATACGCAGTATTTT,CASSLGDRRQPTDTQYF
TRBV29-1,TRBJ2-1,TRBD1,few,TGCAGCGCTCGGGACAGGGAGATCTTCAATGAGCAGTTCTTC,CSARDREIFNEQFF
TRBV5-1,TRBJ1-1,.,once,TGCGCCAGCAGGGCCAGGGCAGGGGATGACACTGAAGCTTTCTTT,CASRARAGDDTEAFF